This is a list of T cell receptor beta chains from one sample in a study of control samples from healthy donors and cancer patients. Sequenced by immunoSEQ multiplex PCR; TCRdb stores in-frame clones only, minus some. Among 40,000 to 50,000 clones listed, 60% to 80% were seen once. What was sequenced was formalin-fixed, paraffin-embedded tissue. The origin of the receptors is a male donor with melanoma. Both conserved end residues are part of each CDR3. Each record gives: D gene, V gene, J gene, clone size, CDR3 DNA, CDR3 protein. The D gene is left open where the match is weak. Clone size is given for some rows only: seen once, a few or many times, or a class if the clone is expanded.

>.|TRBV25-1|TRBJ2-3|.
TGTGCCAGCGCCGGAAGGACTACCACAGATACGCAGTATTTT
CASAGRTTTDTQYF
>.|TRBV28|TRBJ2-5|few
TGTGCCAGCAGCCAAGAGACCCAGTACTTC
CASSQETQYF
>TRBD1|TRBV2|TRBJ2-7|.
TGTGCCAGCACCGGACAGGGGAATTACGAGCAGTACTTC
CASTGQGNYEQYF
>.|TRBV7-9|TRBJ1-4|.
TGTGCCAGCAGCTTACCAGGCGAAAAACTGTTTTTT
CASSLPGEKLFF
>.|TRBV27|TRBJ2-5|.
TGTGCCAGCAGTTCAGGGGGGTCCGGGGCCCAGTACTTC
CASSSGGSGAQYF
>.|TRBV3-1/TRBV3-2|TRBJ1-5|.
TGTGCCAGCAGCCAAGGGGATCAGCCCCAGCATTTT
CASSQGDQPQHF
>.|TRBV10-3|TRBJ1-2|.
TGTGCCATCAGGACCCCCTCGACGTCCTATGGCTACACCTTC
CAIRTPSTSYGYTF
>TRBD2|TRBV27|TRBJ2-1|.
TGTGCCAGCAGTTCGGGGAGACTAGCGGGGTACAATGAGCAGTTCTTC
CASSSGRLAGYNEQFF
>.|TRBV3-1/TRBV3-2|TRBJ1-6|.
TGTGCCAGCAGCCAAGACGTAGAGGTGTCACCCCTCCACTTT
CASSQDVEVSPLHF
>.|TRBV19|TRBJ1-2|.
TGTGCCAGTACCCGGGGGGGTGGCGGCTACACCTTC
CASTRGGGGYTF
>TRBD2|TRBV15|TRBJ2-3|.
TGTGCCACCAGCAGAGGAGTGGCGGGAGGGCCCGAAAATACGCAGTATTTT
CATSRGVAGGPENTQYF
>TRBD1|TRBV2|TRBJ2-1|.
TGTGCCAGCAGTGAGGGGGACAGTTCCTACAATGAGCAGTTCTTC
CASSEGDSSYNEQFF
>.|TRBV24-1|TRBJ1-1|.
TGTGCCACCAGTGATTTAACCAACGCCCCTTTCTTT
CATSDLTNAPFF
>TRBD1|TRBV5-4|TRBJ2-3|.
TGTGCCAGCAGCCCGGACAGGGGCAGGGCAGATACGCAGTATTTT
CASSPDRGRADTQYF
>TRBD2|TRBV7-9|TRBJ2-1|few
TGTGCCAGCAGCACGCTGCTAGCGGGAGAAGACAATGAGCAGTTCTTC
CASSTLLAGEDNEQFF
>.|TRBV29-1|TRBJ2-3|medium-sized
TGCAGCGTTGACAGGGGAGGTCCAGATACGCAGTATTTT
CSVDRGGPDTQYF
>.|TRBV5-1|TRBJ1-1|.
TGCGCCAGCAGCTTGGTACTGAACACTGAAGCTTTCTTT
CASSLVLNTEAFF
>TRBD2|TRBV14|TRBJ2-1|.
TGTGCCAGCAGCCAAGAAGGAGCGGCGGGAGGATACAATGAGCAGTTCTTC
CASSQEGAAGGYNEQFF
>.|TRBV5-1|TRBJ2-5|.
TGCGCCAGCAGCCCTAGGTGGTTGGGACAAGAGACCCAGTACTTC
CASSPRWLGQETQYF
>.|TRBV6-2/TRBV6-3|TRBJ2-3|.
TGTGCCAGCAGCCGGACTTTAGCCGTCACAGATACGCAGTATTTT
CASSRTLAVTDTQYF
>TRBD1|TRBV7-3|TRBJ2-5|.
TGTGCCAGCAGCCCACAGGGGAAGGGGACCCAGTACTTC
CASSPQGKGTQYF
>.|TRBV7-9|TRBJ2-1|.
TGTGCCAGCAGCTTACAAGCGTCAGGGAGGCACAATGAGCAGTTCTTC
CASSLQASGRHNEQFF
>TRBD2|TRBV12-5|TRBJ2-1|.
TGTGCTAGTGGTTCTAGCGGGAGTTATGCGTCCTACAATGAGCAGTTCTTC
CASGSSGSYASYNEQFF
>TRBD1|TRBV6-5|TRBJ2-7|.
TGTGCCAGCAGTTCGGGACAGGGGATCGCCTACGAGCAGTACTTC
CASSSGQGIAYEQYF
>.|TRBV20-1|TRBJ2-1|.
TGCAGTGCTCTAAAAGCGGACCGGCCGTTCTTC
CSALKADRPFF